This T cell receptor beta chain emerged from a study of shared clonotypes between healthy human individuals. Per germline, CDR1 KGHSH and CDR2 LQKENI. CDR3 length: 19 residues. V was cut by 2 bases and J by 0 bases, with 21 bases left in between. Assay used: immunoSEQ multiplex PCR; TCRdb lists only in-frame clones, some missing. In the table there are some 380,000 clones, 96% of which are singletons. Sequenced input: memory CD8+ T cells sorted from blood. Subset noted: CD45RO+ cells pooled with CCR7-negative TemRA cells. The sequence derives from a man younger than 40 in good health. V is TRBV18 and J is TRBJ2-3; D is unclear. CDR3 nucleotides: TGTGCCAGCTCACCAGGCGGCTTAAGTACCACTTCTAGCACAGATACGCAGTATTTT. Its protein product is CASSPGGLSTTSSTDTQYF.